This TCR beta chain was documented in a study of cytomegalovirus exposure and HLA in healthy donors. Study conclusions and caveats: Later work associated roughly 15,000 TCR beta sequences with HLA alleles at 0.05 false discovery rate.

With respect to this clone: Its antigen remains unidentified.

Germline V gene lookup returns CDR1 GTSNPN and CDR2 SVGIG (reference sequence). The CDR3 is made up of 15 amino acids. J was trimmed by 4 bases and V by 2 bases; bases with no gene match: 9. The PCR used 60 Vbeta and 13 Jbeta primers. Clones were sequenced by immunoSEQ multiplex PCR, and TCRdb holds only the in-frame ones, with some missing. The sample carries some 130,000 clones, approximately 82% recorded once. The sequenced material came from PBMCs. The chain uses TRBV30 and TRBJ1-2; TRBD1 matches 8 bases. This receptor was taken from a boy younger than 10 in good health and CMV-seronegative. CDR3 DNA sequence: TGTGCCTGGAGTCCAACAGGGGGTCTGATCTATGGCTACACCTTC. Residues: CAWSPTGGLIYGYTF.